Each of the 3 T cell receptor beta chains below was sequenced from the same sample in a study of identical twins. TCRdb reanalysed the 5' RACE reads using MiXCR and keeps one entry per CDR3 protein. The data contain 550,000 to 700,000 distinct CDR3 sequences, less than 25% of them singletons. The sample was also reused in another study, on T cells expressing NK-cell markers.

Sequencing was done on a sample of PBMCs. The source is a woman under 30 in good health.

This rearrangement joins TRBV12-3 or TRBV12-4 to TRBJ2-1, with TRBD2 matching over 9 bases. The V segment lost 4 bases and the J segment 0 bases; nucleotides outside the gene matches: 7. The CDR3 consists of 17 residues. The CDR3 protein is CASSSIAGADSYNEQFF. The CDR3 coding sequence is TGTGCCAGCAGTTCTATAGCGGGGGCCGACTCCTACAATGAGCAGTTCTTC.

For the CDR3, the DNA is TGTGCCAGCGAACACAGGGGGAGGAACACTGAAGCTTTCTTT. Translation: CASEHRGRNTEAFF. This chain links TRBV5-5 with TRBJ1-1; 8 bases line up with TRBD1. Germline CDR1 reads SGHKS; CDR2 reads YYEKEE (reference sequence). The CDR3 covers 14 residues. With V trimmed by 7 bases and J by 1 base, 6 bases remained unmatched.

There are a few counts of this clonotype. The chain recombines TRBV6-2 or TRBV6-3 with TRBJ2-4; 8 bases are a match to TRBD2. The CDR3 loop spans 15 amino acids. CDR1 MNHEY and CDR2 SVGEGT come from the germline V gene. After removal of 0 bases from V and 7 bases from J, the junction contained 5 bases not matched to a gene. CDR3 residues: CASSYSSAGGNIQYF. CDR3 in DNA: TGTGCCAGCAGTTACTCGTCTGCGGGGGGCAACATTCAGTACTTC.